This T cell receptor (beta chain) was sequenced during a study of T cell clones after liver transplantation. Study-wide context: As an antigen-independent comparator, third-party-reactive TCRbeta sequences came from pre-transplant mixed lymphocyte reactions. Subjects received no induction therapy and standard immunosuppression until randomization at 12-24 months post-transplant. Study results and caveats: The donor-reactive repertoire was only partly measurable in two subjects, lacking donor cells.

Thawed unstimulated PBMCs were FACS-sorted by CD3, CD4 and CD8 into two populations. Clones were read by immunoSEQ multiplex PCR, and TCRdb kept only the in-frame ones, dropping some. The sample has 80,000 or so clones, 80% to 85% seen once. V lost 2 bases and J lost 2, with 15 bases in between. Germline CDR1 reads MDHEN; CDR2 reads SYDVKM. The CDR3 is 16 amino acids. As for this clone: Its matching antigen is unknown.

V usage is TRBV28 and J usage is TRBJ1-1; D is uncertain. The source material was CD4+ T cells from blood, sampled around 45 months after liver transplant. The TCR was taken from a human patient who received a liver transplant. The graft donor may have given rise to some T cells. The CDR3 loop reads CASSLRTRPVNTEAFF. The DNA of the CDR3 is TGTGCCAGCAGTTTACGAACACGACCTGTTAACACTGAAGCTTTCTTT.